The rows below give T cell receptor beta chains drawn from one sample of a study of T-cell reconstitution after alpha-beta-depleted transplantation in children. TCRdb independently ran MiXCR on the PCR reads; one entry per CDR3 protein. The data contain about 980,000 distinct CDR3 sequences, 25% to 35% of them singletons. This sample comprised PBMCs, mostly from graft donor cells, obtained 360 days after TCRalphabeta/CD19-depleted stem cell transplant. The receptor source for this set is a boy in the first two years of life who had a stem cell transplant for SCID, so the T cells may come from the graft donor. Each CDR3 is given with its conserved first and last residue. A D gene is named only where the DNA matches it firmly. Not every row has a clone size; where given, it reads once, few, many or a size class.

TRBJ1-1,12,TRBD1,.,TRBV20-1,CSQQGVSAKAFF,TGCAGTCAACAGGGGGTAAGCGCCAAAGCTTTCTTT
TRBJ2-5,16,TRBD2,.,TRBV20-1,CSARGRGLADQETQYF,TGCAGTGCTAGAGGAAGGGGACTAGCGGATCAAGAGACCCAGTACTTC
TRBJ2-5,13,TRBD2,.,TRBV20-1,CSGLDRGEETQYF,TGCAGTGGACTCGATCGGGGGGAAGAGACCCAGTACTTC
TRBJ2-3,17,.,few,TRBV6-2/TRBV6-3,CASSYLGGGSITDTQYF,TGTGCCAGCAGTTACCTGGGGGGCGGCAGTATCACAGATACGCAGTATTTT
TRBJ2-7,13,.,few,TRBV20-1,CSASVGGPYEQYF,TGCAGTGCCTCGGTCGGGGGCCCCTACGAGCAGTACTTC
TRBJ2-7,12,TRBD2,.,TRBV10-3,CAISYGGDGQYF,TGTGCCATCAGTTACGGGGGGGACGGGCAGTACTTC
TRBJ1-2,16,.,.,TRBV4-3,CASSQIPDGRRYGYTF,TGCGCCAGCAGCCAGATTCCAGACGGAAGACGCTATGGCTACACCTTC
TRBJ2-5,17,TRBD2,.,TRBV5-1,CASSTGLAGSGAETQYF,TGCGCCAGCAGCACGGGACTAGCGGGGAGTGGGGCCGAGACCCAGTACTTC
TRBJ2-3,10,.,.,TRBV12-3/TRBV12-4,CASSLRGQYF,TGTGCCAGCAGTTTAAGAGGGCAGTATTTT
TRBJ2-1,15,TRBD2,many,TRBV28,CASSSPGRIGNEQFF,TGTGCCAGCAGTTCCCCCGGGAGGATAGGCAATGAGCAGTTCTTC
TRBJ1-3,15,.,.,TRBV20-1,CSARDLRGAGNTIYF,TGCAGTGCTAGAGATCTGAGAGGGGCTGGAAACACCATATATTTT
TRBJ2-7,16,.,.,TRBV6-5,CASSYSSQGYDYEQYF,TGTGCCAGCAGTTACTCGAGCCAGGGGTACGACTACGAGCAGTACTTC
TRBJ2-7,14,TRBD1,.,TRBV19,CASNSGQATYEQYF,TGTGCCAGTAATAGTGGACAGGCGACCTACGAGCAGTACTTC